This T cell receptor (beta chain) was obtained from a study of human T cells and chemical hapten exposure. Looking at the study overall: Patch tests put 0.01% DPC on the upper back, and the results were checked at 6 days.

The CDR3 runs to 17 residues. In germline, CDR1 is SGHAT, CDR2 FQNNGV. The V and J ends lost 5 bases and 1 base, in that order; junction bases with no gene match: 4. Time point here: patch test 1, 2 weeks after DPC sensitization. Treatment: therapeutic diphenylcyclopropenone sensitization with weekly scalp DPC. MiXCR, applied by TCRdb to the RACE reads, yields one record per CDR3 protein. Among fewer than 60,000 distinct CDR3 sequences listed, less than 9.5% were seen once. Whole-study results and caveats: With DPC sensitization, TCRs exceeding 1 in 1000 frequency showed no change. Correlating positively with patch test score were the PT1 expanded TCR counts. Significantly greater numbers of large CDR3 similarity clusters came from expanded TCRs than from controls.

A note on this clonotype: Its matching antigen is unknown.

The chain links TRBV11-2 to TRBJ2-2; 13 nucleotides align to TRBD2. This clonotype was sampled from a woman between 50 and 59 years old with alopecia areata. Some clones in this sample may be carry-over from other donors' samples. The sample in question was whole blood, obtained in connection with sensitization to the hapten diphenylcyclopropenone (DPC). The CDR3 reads CASSARTSGRNTGELFF. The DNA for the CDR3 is TGTGCCAGCAGCGCCCGGACTAGCGGGAGGAACACCGGGGAGCTGTTTTTT.